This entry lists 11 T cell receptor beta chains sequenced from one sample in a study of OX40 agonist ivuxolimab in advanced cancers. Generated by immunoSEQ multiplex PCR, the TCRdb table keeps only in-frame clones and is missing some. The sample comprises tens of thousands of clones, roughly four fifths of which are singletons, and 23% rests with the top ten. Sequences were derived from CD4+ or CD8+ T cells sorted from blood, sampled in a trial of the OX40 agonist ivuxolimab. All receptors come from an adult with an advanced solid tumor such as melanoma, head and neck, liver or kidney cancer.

The CDR3 nucleotides read TGTGCCAGCAGCCGCGGCCAGCGGGAGAACACCGGGGAGCTGTTTTTT. As protein: CASSRGQRENTGELFF. The chain joins TRBV7-2 to TRBJ2-2, with 7 bases that match TRBD2. Losses at the gene ends were 5 bases for V and 1 base for J; bases not matched to a gene: 7. The CDR3 has 16 amino acids. Germline V gene lookup returns CDR1 SGHTA and CDR2 FQGNSA.

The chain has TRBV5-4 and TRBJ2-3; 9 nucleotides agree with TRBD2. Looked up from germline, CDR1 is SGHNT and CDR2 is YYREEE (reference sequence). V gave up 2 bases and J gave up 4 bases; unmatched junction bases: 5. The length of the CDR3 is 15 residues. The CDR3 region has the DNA TGTGCCAGCAGCTTACGGACTAGCGACTCAGATACGCAGTATTTT. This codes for CASSLRTSDSDTQYF.

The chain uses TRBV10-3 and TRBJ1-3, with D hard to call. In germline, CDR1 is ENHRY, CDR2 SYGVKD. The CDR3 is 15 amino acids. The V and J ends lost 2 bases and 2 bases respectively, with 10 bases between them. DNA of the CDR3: TGTGCCATCAGTGAGGGGCGCGGGACTGGAAACACCATATATTTT. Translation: CAISEGRGTGNTIYF.

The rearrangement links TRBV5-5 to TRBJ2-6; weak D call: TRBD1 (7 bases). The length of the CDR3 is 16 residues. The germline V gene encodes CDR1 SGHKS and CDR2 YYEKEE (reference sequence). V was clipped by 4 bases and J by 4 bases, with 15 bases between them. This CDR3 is CASSPGGTAGANVLTF. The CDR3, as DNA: TGTGCCAGCAGCCCGGGCGGGACAGCAGGGGCCAACGTCCTGACTTTC.

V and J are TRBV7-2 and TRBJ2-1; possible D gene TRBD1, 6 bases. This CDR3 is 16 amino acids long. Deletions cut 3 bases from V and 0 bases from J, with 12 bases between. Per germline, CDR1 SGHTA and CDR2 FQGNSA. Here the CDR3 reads CASSFRQVPSYNEQFF. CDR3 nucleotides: TGTGCCAGCAGCTTCCGACAGGTCCCCTCCTACAATGAGCAGTTCTTC. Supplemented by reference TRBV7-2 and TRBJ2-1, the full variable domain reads GAGVSQSPSNKVTEKGKDVELRCDPISGHTALYWYRQSLGQGLEFLIYFQGNSAPDKSGLPSDRFSAERTGGSVSTLTIQRTQQEDSAVYLCASSFRQVPSYNEQFFGPGTRLTVL.

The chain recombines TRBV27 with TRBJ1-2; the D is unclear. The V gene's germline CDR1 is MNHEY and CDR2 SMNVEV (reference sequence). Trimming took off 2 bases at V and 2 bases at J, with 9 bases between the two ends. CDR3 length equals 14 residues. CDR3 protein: CASSLRETNYGYTF. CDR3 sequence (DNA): TGTGCCAGCAGTTTAAGGGAGACCAACTATGGCTACACCTTC.

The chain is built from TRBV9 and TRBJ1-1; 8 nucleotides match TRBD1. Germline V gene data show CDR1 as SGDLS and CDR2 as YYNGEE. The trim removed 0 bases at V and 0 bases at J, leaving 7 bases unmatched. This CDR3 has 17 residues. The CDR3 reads CASSVGRTGGMNTEAFF. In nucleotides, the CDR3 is TGTGCCAGCAGCGTAGGAAGAACAGGGGGGATGAACACTGAAGCTTTCTTT.

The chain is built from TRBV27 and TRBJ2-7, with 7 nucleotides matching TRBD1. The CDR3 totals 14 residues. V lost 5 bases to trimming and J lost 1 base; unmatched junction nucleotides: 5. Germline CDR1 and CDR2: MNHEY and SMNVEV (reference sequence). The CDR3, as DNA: TGTGCCAGCAGTGTCAACAGGGGATCCTACGAGCAGTACTTC. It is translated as CASSVNRGSYEQYF.

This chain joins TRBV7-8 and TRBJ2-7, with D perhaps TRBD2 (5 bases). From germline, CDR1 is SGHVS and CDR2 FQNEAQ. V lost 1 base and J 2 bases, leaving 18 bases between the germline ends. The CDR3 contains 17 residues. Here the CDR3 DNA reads TGTGCCAGCAGCTTAGGGGAGCACAAAGCGAGGACCTACGAGCAGTACTTC. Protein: CASSLGEHKARTYEQYF.

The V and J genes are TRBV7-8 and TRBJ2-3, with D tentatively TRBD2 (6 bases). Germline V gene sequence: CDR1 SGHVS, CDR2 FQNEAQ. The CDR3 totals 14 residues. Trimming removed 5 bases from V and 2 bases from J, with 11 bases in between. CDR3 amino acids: CASSGRRDTDTQYF. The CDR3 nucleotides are TGTGCCAGCAGCGGAAGGAGGGACACAGATACGCAGTATTTT.

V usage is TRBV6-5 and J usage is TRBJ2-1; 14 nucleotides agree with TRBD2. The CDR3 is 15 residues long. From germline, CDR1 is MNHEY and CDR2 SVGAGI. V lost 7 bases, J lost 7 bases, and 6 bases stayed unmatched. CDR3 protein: CASKGTSGGINEQFF. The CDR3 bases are TGTGCCAGCAAGGGGACTAGCGGGGGCATTAATGAGCAGTTCTTC.